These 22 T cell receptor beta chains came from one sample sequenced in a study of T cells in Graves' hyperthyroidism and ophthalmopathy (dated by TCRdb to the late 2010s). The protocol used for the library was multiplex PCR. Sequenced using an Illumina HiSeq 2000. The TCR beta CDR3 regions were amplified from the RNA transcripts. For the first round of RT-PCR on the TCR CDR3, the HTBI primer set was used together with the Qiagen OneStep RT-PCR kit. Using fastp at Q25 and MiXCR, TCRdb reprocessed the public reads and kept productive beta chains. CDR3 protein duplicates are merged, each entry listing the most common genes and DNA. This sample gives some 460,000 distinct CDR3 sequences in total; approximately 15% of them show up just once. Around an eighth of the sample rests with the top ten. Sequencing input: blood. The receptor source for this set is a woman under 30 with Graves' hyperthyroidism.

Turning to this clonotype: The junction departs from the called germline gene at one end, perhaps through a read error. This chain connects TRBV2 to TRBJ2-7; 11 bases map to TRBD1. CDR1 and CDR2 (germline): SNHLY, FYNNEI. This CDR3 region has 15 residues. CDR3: CASRGDRGGSYEQHF. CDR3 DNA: TGTGCCAGCAGGGGGGACAGGGGGGGCTCCTACGAGCAGCACTTC.

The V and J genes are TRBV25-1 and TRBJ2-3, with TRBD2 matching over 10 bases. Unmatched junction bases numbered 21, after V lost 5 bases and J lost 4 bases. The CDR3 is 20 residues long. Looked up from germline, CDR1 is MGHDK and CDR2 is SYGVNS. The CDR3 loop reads CASSSPTGQKVAGGADTQYF. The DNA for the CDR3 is TGTGCCAGCAGTTCTCCAACGGGACAGAAAGTAGCGGGGGGCGCAGATACGCAGTATTTT. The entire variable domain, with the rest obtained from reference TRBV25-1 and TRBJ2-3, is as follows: EADIYQTPRYLVIGTGKKITLECSQTMGHDKMYWYQQDPGMELHLIHYSYGVNSTEKGDLSSESTVSRIRTEHFPLTLESARPSHTSQYLCASSSPTGQKVAGGADTQYFGPGTRLTVL.

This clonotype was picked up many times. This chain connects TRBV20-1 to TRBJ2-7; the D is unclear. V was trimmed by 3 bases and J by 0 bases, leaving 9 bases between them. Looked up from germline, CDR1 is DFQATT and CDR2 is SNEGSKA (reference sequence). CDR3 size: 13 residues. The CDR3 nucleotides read TGCAGTGCTAGGCACGAAGTCTCCTACGAGCAGTACTTC. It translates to CSARHEVSYEQYF.

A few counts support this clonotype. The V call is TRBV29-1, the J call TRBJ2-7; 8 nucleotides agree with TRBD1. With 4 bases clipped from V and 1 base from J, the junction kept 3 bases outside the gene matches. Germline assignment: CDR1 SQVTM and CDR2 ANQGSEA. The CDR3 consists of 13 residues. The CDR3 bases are TGCAGCGTTGGGACAGGGTGGTCCTACGAGCAGTACTTC. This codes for CSVGTGWSYEQYF.

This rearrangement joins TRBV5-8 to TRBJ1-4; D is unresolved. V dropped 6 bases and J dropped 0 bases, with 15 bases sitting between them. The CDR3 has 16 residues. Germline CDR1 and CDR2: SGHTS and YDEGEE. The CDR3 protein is CASTFYTPATNEKLFF. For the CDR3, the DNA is TGTGCCAGCACCTTTTACACACCCGCAACTAATGAAAAACTGTTTTTT.

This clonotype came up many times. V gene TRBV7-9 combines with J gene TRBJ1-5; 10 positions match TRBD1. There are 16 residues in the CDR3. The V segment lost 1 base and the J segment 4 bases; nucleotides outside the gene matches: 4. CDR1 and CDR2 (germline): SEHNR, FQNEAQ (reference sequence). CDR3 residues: CASSLVGTGENQPQHF. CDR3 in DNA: TGTGCCAGCAGCTTAGTTGGGACAGGGGAAAATCAGCCCCAGCATTTT.

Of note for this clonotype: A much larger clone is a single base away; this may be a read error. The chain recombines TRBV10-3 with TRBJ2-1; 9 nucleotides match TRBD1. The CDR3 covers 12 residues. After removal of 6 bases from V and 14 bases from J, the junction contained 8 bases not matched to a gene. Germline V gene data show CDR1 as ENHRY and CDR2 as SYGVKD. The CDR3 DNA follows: TGTGCCATCAGATCTTCGGGACAGGGAAAGTTCTTC. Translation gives CAIRSSGQGKFF.

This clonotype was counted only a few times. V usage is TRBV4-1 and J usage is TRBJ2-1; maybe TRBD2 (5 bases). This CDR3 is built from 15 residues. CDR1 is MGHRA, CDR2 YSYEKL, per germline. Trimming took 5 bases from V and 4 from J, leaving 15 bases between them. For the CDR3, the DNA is TGCGCCAGCAGCAACGGGATGGGCCCTTACAATGAGCAGTTCTTC. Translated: CASSNGMGPYNEQFF.

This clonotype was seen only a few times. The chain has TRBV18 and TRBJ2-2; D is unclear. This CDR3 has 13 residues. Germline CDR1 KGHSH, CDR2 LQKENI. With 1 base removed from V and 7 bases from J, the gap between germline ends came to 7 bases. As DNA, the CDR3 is TGTGCCAGCTCACCACGGGAATACGGGGAGCTGTTTTTT. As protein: CASSPREYGELFF.

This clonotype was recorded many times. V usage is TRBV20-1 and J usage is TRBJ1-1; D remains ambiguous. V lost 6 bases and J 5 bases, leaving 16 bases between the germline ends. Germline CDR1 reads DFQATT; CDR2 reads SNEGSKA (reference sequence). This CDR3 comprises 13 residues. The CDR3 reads CSANDNRGTEAFF. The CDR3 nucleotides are TGCAGTGCAAATGACAATCGAGGGACTGAAGCTTTCTTT.

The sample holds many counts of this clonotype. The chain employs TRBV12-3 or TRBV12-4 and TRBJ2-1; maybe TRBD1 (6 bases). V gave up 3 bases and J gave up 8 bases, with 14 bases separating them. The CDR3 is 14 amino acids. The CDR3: CASSLRYRAHEQFF. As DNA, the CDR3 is TGTGCCAGCAGTTTGAGGTACAGGGCACATGAGCAGTTCTTC.

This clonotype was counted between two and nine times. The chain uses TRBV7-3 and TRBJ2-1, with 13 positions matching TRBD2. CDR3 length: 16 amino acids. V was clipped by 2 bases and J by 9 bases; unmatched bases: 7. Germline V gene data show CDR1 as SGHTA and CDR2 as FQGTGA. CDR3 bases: TGTGCCAGCAGCTTATCAGGACTAGCGGGAGAACGTGAGCAGTTCTTC. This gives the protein CASSLSGLAGEREQFF. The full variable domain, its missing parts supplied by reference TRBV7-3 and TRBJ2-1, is GAGVSQTPSNKVTEKGKYVELRCDPISGHTALYWYRQSLGQGPEFLIYFQGTGAADDSGLPNDRFFAVRPEGSVSTLKIQRTERGDSAVYLCASSLSGLAGEREQFFGPGTRLTVL.

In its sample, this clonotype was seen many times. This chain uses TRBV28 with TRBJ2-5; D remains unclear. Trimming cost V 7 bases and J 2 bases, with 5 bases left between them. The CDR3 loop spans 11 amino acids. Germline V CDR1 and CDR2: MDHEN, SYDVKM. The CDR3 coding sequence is TGTGCCAGCATGGGACAAGAGACCCAGTACTTC. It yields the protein CASMGQETQYF.

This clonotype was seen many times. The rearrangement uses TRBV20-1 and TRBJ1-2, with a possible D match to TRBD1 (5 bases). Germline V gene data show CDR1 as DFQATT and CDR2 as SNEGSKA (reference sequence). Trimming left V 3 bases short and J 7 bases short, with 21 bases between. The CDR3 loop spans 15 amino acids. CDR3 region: CSASRAGRTRGGYTF. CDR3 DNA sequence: TGCAGTGCTAGTCGGGCAGGGCGGACAAGGGGTGGCTACACCTTC.

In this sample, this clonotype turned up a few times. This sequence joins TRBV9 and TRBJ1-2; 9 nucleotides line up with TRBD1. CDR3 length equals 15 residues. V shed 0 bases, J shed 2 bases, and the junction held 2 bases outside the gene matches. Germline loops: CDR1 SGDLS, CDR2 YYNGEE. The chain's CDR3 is CASSVGDRGNYGYTF. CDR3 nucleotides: TGTGCCAGCAGCGTAGGCGACAGGGGGAACTATGGCTACACCTTC. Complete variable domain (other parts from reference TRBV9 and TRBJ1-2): DSGVTQTPKHLITATGQRVTLRCSPRSGDLSVYWYQQSLDQGLQFLIQYYNGEERAKGNILERFSAQQFPDLHSELNLSSLELGDSALYFCASSVGDRGNYGYTFGSGTRLTVV.

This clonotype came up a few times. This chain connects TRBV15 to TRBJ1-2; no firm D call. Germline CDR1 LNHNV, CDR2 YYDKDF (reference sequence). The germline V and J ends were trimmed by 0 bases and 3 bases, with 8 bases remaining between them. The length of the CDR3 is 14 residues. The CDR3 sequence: CATSRDGVDYGYTF. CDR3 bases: TGTGCCACCAGCAGAGATGGGGTTGACTATGGCTACACCTTC.

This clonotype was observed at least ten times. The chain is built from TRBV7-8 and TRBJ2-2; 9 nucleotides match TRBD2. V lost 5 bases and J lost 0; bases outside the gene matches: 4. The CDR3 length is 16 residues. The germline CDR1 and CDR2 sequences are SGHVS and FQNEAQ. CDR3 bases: TGTGCCAGCAGCACCATAGCGGGAGCGAACACCGGGGAGCTGTTTTTT. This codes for CASSTIAGANTGELFF.

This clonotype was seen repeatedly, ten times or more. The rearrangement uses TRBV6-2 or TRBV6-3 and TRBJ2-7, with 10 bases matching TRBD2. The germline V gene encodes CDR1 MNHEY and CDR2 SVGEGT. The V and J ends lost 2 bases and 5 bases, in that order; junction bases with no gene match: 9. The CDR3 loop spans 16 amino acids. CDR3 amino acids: CASSYRRRSGRNEQYF. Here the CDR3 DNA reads TGTGCCAGCAGTTACCGTCGCCGTAGCGGGAGGAACGAGCAGTACTTC.

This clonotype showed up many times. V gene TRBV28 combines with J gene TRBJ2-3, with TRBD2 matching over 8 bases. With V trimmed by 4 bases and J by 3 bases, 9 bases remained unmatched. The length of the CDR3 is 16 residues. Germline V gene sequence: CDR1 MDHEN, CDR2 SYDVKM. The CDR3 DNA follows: TGTGCCAGCAGTTCGTATAGCGGGATGGGGACAGATACGCAGTATTTT. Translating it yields CASSSYSGMGTDTQYF.

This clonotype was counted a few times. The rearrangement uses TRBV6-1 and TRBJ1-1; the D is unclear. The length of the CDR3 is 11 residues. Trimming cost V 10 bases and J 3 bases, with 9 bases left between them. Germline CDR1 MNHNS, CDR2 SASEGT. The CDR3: CATLGDTEAFF. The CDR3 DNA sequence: TGTGCCACACTCGGGGACACTGAAGCTTTCTTT.

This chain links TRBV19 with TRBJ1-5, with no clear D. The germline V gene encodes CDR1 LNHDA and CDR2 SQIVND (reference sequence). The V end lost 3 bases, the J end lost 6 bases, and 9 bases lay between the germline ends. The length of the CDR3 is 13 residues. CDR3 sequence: CASSIRVRQPQHF. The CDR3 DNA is TGTGCCAGTAGTATTCGGGTCCGTCAGCCCCAGCATTTT.

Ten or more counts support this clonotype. The CDR3 loop is CAISRAQETQYF. DNA for the CDR3: TGTGCCATCAGCCGGGCTCAAGAGACCCAGTACTTC. The chain joins TRBV10-3 to TRBJ2-5; D is undetermined. The germline V and J ends were trimmed by 6 bases and 2 bases, with 7 bases remaining between them. The CDR3 sequence is 12 residues long. Germline-derived CDR1 and CDR2 are ENHRY and SYGVKD.